This is a list of T cell receptor beta chains from one sample in a study of OX40 agonist ivuxolimab in advanced cancers. Assay: immunoSEQ multiplex PCR; the TCRdb copy retains only in-frame clones and omits some. There are about 16,000 clones in the sample; about 77% occur only once, and roughly an eighth lies in the top ten. This material consisted of CD4+ or CD8+ T cells sorted from blood, taken in a trial of the OX40 agonist ivuxolimab. These receptors came from an adult with an advanced solid tumor such as melanoma, head and neck, liver or kidney cancer. Both conserved end residues are part of each CDR3. A D gene is named only where the DNA matches it firmly. Only some rows state a clone size, as once, few, many or a class for expanded clones.

NA,NA,TRBJ1-1,TRBV10-3,TGTGCCATCAGTGGGGGACACGTGAACACTGAAGCTTTCTTT,CAISGGHVNTEAFF
NA,NA,TRBJ1-1,TRBV9,TGTGCCAGCAGCCGGGTTACAGGTTATGAAGCTTTCTTT,CASSRVTGYEAFF
TRBD1,NA,TRBJ2-7,TRBV27,TGTGCCAGCAGCTCGACAGGGTCCTACGAGCAGTACTTC,CASSSTGSYEQYF
TRBD1,NA,TRBJ1-1,TRBV2,TGTGCCAGCAGTCGGACAGGGGAGAACACTGAAGCTTTCTTT,CASSRTGENTEAFF
NA,NA,TRBJ1-6,TRBV11-2,TGTGCCAGCAGCTTAGCGGGCAGGGGCCTAGAATCACCCCTCCACTTT,CASSLAGRGLESPLHF
NA,few,TRBJ2-1,TRBV10-3,TGTGCCATCAGTGAGTCGAACGAATGGGGACACAATGAGCAGTTCTTC,CAISESNEWGHNEQFF
NA,NA,TRBJ2-1,TRBV5-6,TGTGCCAGCAGCTTGGGGTTCGGGGATGAGCAGTTCTTC,CASSLGFGDEQFF
NA,once,TRBJ1-1,TRBV7-2,TGTGCCAGCAGCTTAGTGGGGAGTGAAGCTTTCTTT,CASSLVGSEAFF
NA,medium-sized,TRBJ2-1,TRBV7-8,TGTGCCAGCAGCTCCACAGACAATGAGCAGTTCTTC,CASSSTDNEQFF
TRBD2,NA,TRBJ2-3,TRBV27,TGTGCCAGCACGGAACGGGGGGGCACAGATACGCAGTATTTT,CASTERGGTDTQYF
NA,NA,TRBJ2-7,TRBV6-1,TGTGCCAGCAAGGGACTGCTTTACGAGCAGTACTTC,CASKGLLYEQYF
NA,NA,TRBJ1-2,TRBV11-3,TGTGCCAGCAGCCCCCGCGCGGGGGGGTATGGCTACACCTTC,CASSPRAGGYGYTF
NA,few,TRBJ1-4,TRBV7-9,TGTGCCAGCAGCTTATCCCAGGGGACTGAAAAACTGTTTTTT,CASSLSQGTEKLFF
NA,once,TRBJ1-5,TRBV2,TGTGCCAGCAGTGAGGTGGCTCATCAGCCCCAGCATTTT,CASSEVAHQPQHF
TRBD1,few,TRBJ2-7,TRBV11-1,TGTGCCAGCAGCTTAAATCGGGACAGGGGCCTCTACGAGCAGTACTTC,CASSLNRDRGLYEQYF
NA,NA,TRBJ2-7,TRBV10-3,TGTGCCATCAAGGGGGACCGACACGCCTCCTACGAGCAGTACTTC,CAIKGDRHASYEQYF
TRBD2,few,TRBJ2-3,TRBV4-3,TGCGCCAGCAGCCAAGAACTAACTAGCGGGGGGGCGGTTACGCAGTATTTT,CASSQELTSGGAVTQYF
TRBD1,NA,TRBJ1-1,TRBV9,TGTGCCAGCAGCGGCGGGACAGGGGGAACTGAAGCTTTCTTT,CASSGGTGGTEAFF
TRBD2,NA,TRBJ2-2,TRBV7-9,TGTGTCGCGGGGGGGGACACCGGGGAGCTGTTTTTT,CVAGGDTGELFF
TRBD2,NA,TRBJ2-1,TRBV5-1,TGCGCCAGCAGCTTGGCCAGCGGGGGCCTGGATGAGCAGTTCTTC,CASSLASGGLDEQFF
NA,once,TRBJ2-7,TRBV13,TGTGCCAGCAGCCACGGATTGGGCTACGAGCAGTACTTC,CASSHGLGYEQYF
NA,NA,TRBJ1-1,TRBV11-2,TGTGCCAGCAGCTTAGCCCAAGAAACTGAAGCTTTCTTT,CASSLAQETEAFF
NA,NA,TRBJ1-3,TRBV7-6,TGTGCCAGCAGCTTGGGCCCCGACAGGTCTGGAAACACCATATATTTT,CASSLGPDRSGNTIYF
NA,NA,TRBJ1-1,TRBV29-1,TGCAGCGTTGAGGCCAGGGGCCCTGAAGCTTTCTTT,CSVEARGPEAFF
NA,NA,TRBJ2-1,TRBV11-2,TGTGCCAGCAGCCCCGACAATGAGCAGTTCTTC,CASSPDNEQFF
NA,NA,TRBJ2-7,TRBV6-6,TGTGCCAGCAGTTACTGGGGGGACTCTCACTACGAGCAGTACTTC,CASSYWGDSHYEQYF
TRBD2,NA,TRBJ2-7,TRBV4-3,TGCGCCAGCAGCCAAGATTTCAGCGGGGGGGAGTACGAGCAGTACTTC,CASSQDFSGGEYEQYF
NA,NA,TRBJ2-1,TRBV21-1,TGTGCCAGCAGCAAAGGGCGGGGGGTCTTC,CASSKGRGVF
TRBD2,few,TRBJ2-1,TRBV6-4,TGTGCCAGCAGTGAGGCAGCGGGGGGGCCCAATGAGCAGTTCTTC,CASSEAAGGPNEQFF
NA,NA,TRBJ2-5,TRBV7-8,TGTGCCAGCAGCCGGACTGTGGAGGGAGAGACCCAGTACTTC,CASSRTVEGETQYF
TRBD1,NA,TRBJ1-6,TRBV27,TGTGCCAGCAGCCCCCAGGGGGGGACACCCCTCCACTTT,CASSPQGGTPLHF
NA,NA,TRBJ2-5,TRBV13,TGTGCCAGCAGCGCCGCCGGAACAGGGACGGAGACCCAGTACTTC,CASSAAGTGTETQYF
NA,NA,TRBJ2-5,TRBV14,TGTGCCAGCAGCCAATGGGAAGAGACCCAGTACTTC,CASSQWEETQYF
NA,NA,TRBJ2-1,TRBV4-1,TGCGCCAGCAGCCTTAACAATGAGCAGTTCTTC,CASSLNNEQFF
NA,once,TRBJ2-1,TRBV4-1,TGCGCCAGCAGCCAAGGGAGTAATGAGCAGTTCTTC,CASSQGSNEQFF
NA,once,TRBJ1-1,TRBV7-9,TGTGCCAGCAGCTTAGGGGCGGAGAACACTGAAGCTTTCTTT,CASSLGAENTEAFF
TRBD1,NA,TRBJ1-6,TRBV10-2,TGCGCCAGCAGTGAACTGAGACGCGGGACAGCATTTAATTCACCCCTCCACTTT,CASSELRRGTAFNSPLHF
NA,NA,TRBJ2-1,TRBV27,TGTGCCAGCAGTGCCTCAGATATTTCCTACAATGAGCAGTTCTTC,CASSASDISYNEQFF
NA,NA,TRBJ2-7,TRBV7-8,TGTGCCAGTAGTACCCTGACCTCCAGCCCCTACGAGCAGTACTTC,CASSTLTSSPYEQYF
TRBD1,NA,TRBJ1-1,TRBV19,TGTGCCAGTAGTATAGTGGCAGGGGGGCCCCTCGCTTTCTTT,CASSIVAGGPLAFF
TRBD2,few,TRBJ2-2,TRBV7-6,TGTGCCAGCAGCTTAGAAGCGGGGCCCTTCAACACCGGGGAGCTGTTTTTT,CASSLEAGPFNTGELFF
NA,NA,TRBJ1-1,TRBV10-3,TGTGCCATCAGTGGGGGGGGCGAGGCGCTGAACACTGAAGCTTTCTTT,CAISGGGEALNTEAFF
NA,few,TRBJ2-7,TRBV5-6,TGTGCCAGCAGCTGGACAGATGAGCAGTACTTC,CASSWTDEQYF
NA,NA,TRBJ2-5,TRBV7-8,TGTGCCAGCAGCTTCGACATCCGAGAGACCCAGTACTTC,CASSFDIRETQYF
NA,NA,TRBJ1-5,TRBV19,TGTGCCAGTAGTACCCCGGGATACAATCAGCCCCAGCATTTT,CASSTPGYNQPQHF
NA,few,TRBJ2-7,TRBV7-7,TGTGCCAGCAGCTCGGGACCGAACTACGAGCAGTACTTC,CASSSGPNYEQYF
NA,once,TRBJ2-5,TRBV11-3,TGTGCCAGCAACGAGCTAGCGCAAGAGACCCAGTACTTC,CASNELAQETQYF
NA,NA,TRBJ2-2,TRBV7-3,TGTGCCAGCAGCTTTGGGCCCTGGGGGGCCGGGGAGCTGTTTTTT,CASSFGPWGAGELFF
NA,NA,TRBJ1-2,TRBV4-3,TGCGCCAGCAGCCCAGACGGTTACTATGGCTACACCTTC,CASSPDGYYGYTF